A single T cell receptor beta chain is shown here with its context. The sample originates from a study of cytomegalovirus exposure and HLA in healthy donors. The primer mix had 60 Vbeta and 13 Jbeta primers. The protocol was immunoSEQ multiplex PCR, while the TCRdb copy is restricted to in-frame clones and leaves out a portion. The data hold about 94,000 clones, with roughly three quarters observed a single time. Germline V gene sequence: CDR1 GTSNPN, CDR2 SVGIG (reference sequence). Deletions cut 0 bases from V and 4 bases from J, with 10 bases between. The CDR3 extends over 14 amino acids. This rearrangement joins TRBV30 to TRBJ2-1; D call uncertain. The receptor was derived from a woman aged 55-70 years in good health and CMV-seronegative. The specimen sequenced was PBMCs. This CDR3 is CAWSVLPAYNEQFF. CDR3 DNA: TGTGCCTGGAGTGTACTGCCCGCTTACAATGAGCAGTTCTTC.